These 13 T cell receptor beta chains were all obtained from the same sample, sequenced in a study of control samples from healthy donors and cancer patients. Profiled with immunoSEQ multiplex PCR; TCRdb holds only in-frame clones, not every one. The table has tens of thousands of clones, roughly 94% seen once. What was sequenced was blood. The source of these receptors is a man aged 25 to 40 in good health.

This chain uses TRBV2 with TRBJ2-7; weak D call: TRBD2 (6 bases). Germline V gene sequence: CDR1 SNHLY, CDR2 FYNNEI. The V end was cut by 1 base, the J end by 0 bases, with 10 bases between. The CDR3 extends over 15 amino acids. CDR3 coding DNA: TGTGCCAGCAGTGAAGGTAGCGGAAGCTCCTACGAGCAGTACTTC. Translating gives CASSEGSGSSYEQYF.

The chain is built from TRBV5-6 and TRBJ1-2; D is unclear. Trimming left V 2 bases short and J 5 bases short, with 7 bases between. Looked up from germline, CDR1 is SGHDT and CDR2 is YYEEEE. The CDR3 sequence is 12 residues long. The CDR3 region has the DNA TGTGCCAGCAGCTTTATGGAGTATGGCTACACCTTC. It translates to CASSFMEYGYTF.

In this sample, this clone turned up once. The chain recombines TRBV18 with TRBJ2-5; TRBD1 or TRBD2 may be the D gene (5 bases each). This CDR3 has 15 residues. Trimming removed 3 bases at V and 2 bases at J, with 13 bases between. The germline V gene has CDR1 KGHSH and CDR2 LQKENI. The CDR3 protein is CASSPSGAGQETQYF. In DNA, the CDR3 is TGTGCCAGCTCACCTTCCGGGGCAGGGCAAGAGACCCAGTACTTC.

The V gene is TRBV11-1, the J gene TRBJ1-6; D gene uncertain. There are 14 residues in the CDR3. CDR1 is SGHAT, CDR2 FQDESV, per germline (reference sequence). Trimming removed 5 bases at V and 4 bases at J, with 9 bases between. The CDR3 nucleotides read TGTGCCAGCAGCCAGGAACTTTATAATTCACCCCTCCACTTT. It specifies CASSQELYNSPLHF. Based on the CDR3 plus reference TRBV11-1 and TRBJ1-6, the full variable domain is EAEVAQSPRYKITEKSQAVAFWCDPISGHATLYWYRQILGQGPELLVQFQDESVVDDSQLPKDRFSAERLKGVDSTLKIQPAELGDSAMYLCASSQELYNSPLHFGNGTRLTVT.

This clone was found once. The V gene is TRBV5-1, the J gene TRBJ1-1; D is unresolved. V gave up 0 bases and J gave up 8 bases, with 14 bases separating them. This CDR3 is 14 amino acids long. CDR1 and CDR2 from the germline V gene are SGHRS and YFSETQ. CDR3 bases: TGCGCCAGCAGCTTGGGGTCCTGGCCGGTGGAAGCTTTCTTT. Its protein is CASSLGSWPVEAFF.

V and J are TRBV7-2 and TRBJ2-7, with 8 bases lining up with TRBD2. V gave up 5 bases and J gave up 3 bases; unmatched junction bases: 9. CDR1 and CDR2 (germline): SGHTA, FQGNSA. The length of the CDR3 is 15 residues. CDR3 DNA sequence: TGTGCCAGCAGCCCTCCAGCGGGAGCCGGCTACGAGCAGTACTTC. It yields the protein CASSPPAGAGYEQYF.

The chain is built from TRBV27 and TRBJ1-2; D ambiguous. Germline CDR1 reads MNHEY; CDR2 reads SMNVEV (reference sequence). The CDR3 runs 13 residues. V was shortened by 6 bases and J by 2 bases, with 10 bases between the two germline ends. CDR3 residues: CASSPGSNYGYTF. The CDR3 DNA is TGTGCCAGCAGCCCCGGGTCCAACTATGGCTACACCTTC.

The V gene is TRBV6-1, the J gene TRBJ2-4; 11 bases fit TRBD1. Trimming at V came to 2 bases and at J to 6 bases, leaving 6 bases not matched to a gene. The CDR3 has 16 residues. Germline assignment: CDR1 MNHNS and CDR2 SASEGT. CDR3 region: CASSEIPGTGGNIQYF. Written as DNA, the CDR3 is TGTGCCAGCAGTGAAATTCCCGGGACAGGGGGAAACATTCAGTACTTC.

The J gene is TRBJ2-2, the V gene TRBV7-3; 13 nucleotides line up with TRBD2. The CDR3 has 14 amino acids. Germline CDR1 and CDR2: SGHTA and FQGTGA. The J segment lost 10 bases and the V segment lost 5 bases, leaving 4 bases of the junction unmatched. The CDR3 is CASSLGTSGAELFF. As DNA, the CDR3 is TGTGCCAGCAGCCTCGGGACTAGCGGGGCGGAGCTGTTTTTT. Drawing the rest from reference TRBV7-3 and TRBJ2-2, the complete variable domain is GAGVSQTPSNKVTEKGKYVELRCDPISGHTALYWYRQSLGQGPEFLIYFQGTGAADDSGLPNDRFFAVRPEGSVSTLKIQRTERGDSAVYLCASSLGTSGAELFFGEGSRLTVL.

CDR3 nucleotides: TGTGCCAGTACCTCAGGCGGTTTTGGTGAAAAACTGTTTTTT. It translates to CASTSGGFGEKLFF. The rearrangement joins TRBV19 to TRBJ1-4; D uncertain. Trimming cost V 7 bases and J 7 bases, with 16 bases left between them. Germline CDR1 reads LNHDA; CDR2 reads SQIVND (reference sequence). CDR3 length equals 14 residues.

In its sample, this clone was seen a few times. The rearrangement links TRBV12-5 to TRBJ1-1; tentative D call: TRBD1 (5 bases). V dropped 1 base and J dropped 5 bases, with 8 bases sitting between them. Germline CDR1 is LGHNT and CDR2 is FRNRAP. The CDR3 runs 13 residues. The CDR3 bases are TGTGCTAGTGGTTTGGAAGCAGGGACTGAAGCTTTCTTT. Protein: CASGLEAGTEAFF.

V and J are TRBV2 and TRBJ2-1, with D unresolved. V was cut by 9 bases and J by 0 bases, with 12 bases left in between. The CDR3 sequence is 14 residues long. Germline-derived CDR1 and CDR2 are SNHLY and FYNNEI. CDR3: CASRLSSSYNEQFF. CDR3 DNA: TGTGCCAGTAGACTCTCGTCCTCCTACAATGAGCAGTTCTTC.

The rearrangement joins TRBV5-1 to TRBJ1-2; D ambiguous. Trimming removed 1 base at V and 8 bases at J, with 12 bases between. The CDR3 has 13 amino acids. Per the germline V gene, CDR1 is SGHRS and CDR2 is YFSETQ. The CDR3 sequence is CASSLSGSDGYTF. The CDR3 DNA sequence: TGCGCCAGCAGCTTGTCCGGGTCCGACGGCTACACCTTC.